This entry lists 5 T cell receptor beta chains sequenced from one sample in a study of CD8 T cells in ankylosing spondylitis. Notes on the study in general: There was a TCR beta motif, made of several highly homologous variants, that appeared characteristic of ankylosing spondylitis blood.

MiXCR, run by TCRdb on the 5' RACE reads, gives a single entry per CDR3 protein. The data contain around 440,000 distinct CDR3 sequences, roughly 15% of them seen just once; the ten biggest clones take up just over 1%. These TCRs' antigens remain unknown. Material for sequencing was blood, either unsorted or a sorted T cell fraction (not recorded which). Receptors were obtained from a male donor with ankylosing spondylitis.

The chain joins TRBV5-1 to TRBJ2-7; 7 bases match TRBD1. Germline V gives CDR1 SGHRS, CDR2 YFSETQ. J lost 1 base, V lost 4 bases, and 11 bases had no gene match. The length of the CDR3 is 16 residues. DNA for the CDR3: TGCGCCAGCAGCAACCCAGGGGGTATCAGATCCTACGAGCAGTACTTC. Protein sequence: CASSNPGGIRSYEQYF.

This clonotype was counted only a few times. This rearrangement joins TRBV20-1 to TRBJ2-3, with D unresolved. The germline gives CDR1 DFQATT, CDR2 SNEGSKA (reference sequence). V was trimmed by 5 bases and J by 2 bases, leaving 17 bases between them. CDR3 size: 15 residues. The CDR3 sequence is CSASPVAEYTDTQYF. The CDR3 DNA is TGCAGTGCTTCTCCCGTAGCCGAATACACAGATACGCAGTATTTT.

This sequence joins TRBV9 and TRBJ1-5; D call uncertain. The length of the CDR3 is 14 residues. From germline, CDR1 is SGDLS and CDR2 YYNGEE. Trimming took off 0 bases at V and 5 bases at J, with 9 bases between the two ends. This CDR3 reads CASSVGAGYQPQHF. The CDR3 nucleotides are TGTGCCAGCAGCGTAGGGGCAGGTTATCAGCCCCAGCATTTT.

This clonotype was observed a few times. This chain uses TRBV7-9 with TRBJ1-1; tentatively, D is TRBD1 (5 bases). The CDR3 contains 16 residues. CDR1 and CDR2 from the germline V gene are SEHNR and FQNEAQ (reference sequence). Trimming took 0 bases from V and 0 from J, leaving 11 bases between them. The CDR3 sequence is CASSLAAGSMNTEAFF. CDR3 bases: TGTGCCAGCAGCTTAGCGGCAGGGAGTATGAACACTGAAGCTTTCTTT.

The genes are TRBV21-1 and TRBJ1-6; TRBD1 is the table's D call and was not checked against the DNA. TRBV21-1 is marked as a pseudogene. The CDR3 runs to 18 residues. The CDR3 bases are TGTGCCAGCAGCAACGGGACAGGGGGCGTCACCTATAATTCACCCCTCCACTTT. Translating gives CASSNGTGGVTYNSPLHF.